This section outlines one T cell receptor beta chain sequence together with its context. The data were taken from a study of blood T cell repertoires in COVID-19. About the research overall: PBMCs, B-cell-depleted T cells, or T cells provided the cDNA or gDNA that made up the material.

The assay was immunoSEQ multiplex PCR, and TCRdb's table has in-frame clones only and misses some. The data show 200,000 to 250,000 clones, with less than 85% seen just once and 4.5% to 7% held by the top ten. The sequencing sample was made of peripheral blood. The origin of this receptor is a woman in her seventies with acute or convalescent COVID-19.

CDR3 residues: CASTEDSKREAFF. CDR3 sequence (DNA): TGTGCCAGCACCGAGGACAGCAAAAGAGAAGCTTTCTTT. The chain recombines TRBV28 with TRBJ1-1; D possibly corresponds to TRBD1 (6 bases). V lost 7 bases and J lost 8, with 17 bases in between. Looked up from germline, CDR1 is MDHEN and CDR2 is SYDVKM. The CDR3 covers 13 residues.